Each of the 27 T cell receptor beta chains below was sequenced from the same sample in a study of blood T cells in healthy people across ages. PCR was performed a second time for 7 to 11 cycles using a sample-barcoded 5' primer and a J-beta primer mix. TCRdb redid the calling of the 5' RACE reads with MiXCR, one entry per CDR3 protein. Here the sample spans around 280,000 distinct CDR3 sequences, around 30% being singletons. The specimen was blood. The receptors shown here come from a woman in her 70s in good health.

The chain employs TRBV12-3 or TRBV12-4 and TRBJ2-3, with 7 bases matching TRBD2. V lost 2 bases, J lost 4 bases, and 6 bases stayed unmatched. This CDR3 has 15 residues. CDR3: CASSLTGGRSDTQYF. The CDR3 coding sequence is TGTGCCAGCAGTTTAACGGGGGGACGCTCAGATACGCAGTATTTT.

The J gene is TRBJ1-6, the V gene TRBV4-3; 7 bases match TRBD1. Germline V gene data show CDR1 as LGHNA and CDR2 as YSLEER. The V segment lost 2 bases and the J segment 0 bases; nucleotides outside the gene matches: 4. This CDR3 has 17 residues. In DNA form, the CDR3 reads TGCGCCAGCAGCCAACAGGCAGGGGGCTCCTATAATTCACCCCTCCACTTT. This gives the protein CASSQQAGGSYNSPLHF.

The chain employs TRBV20-1 and TRBJ2-1, with D unresolved. CDR1 and CDR2 (germline): DFQATT, SNEGSKA (reference sequence). The CDR3 sequence is 14 residues long. V lost 5 bases and J 4 bases, leaving 15 bases between the germline ends. CDR3 region: CSAPLLAVYNEQFF. The CDR3 DNA follows: TGCAGTGCTCCCCTCTTAGCAGTTTACAATGAGCAGTTCTTC.

The chain is built from TRBV20-1 and TRBJ1-4; the D is unclear. Germline V lookup: CDR1 DFQATT, CDR2 SNEGSKA (reference sequence). V shed 2 bases and J shed 5 bases, with 15 bases lying between them. This CDR3 spans 15 amino acids. The CDR3 loop is CSARPWMGSNEKLFF. As DNA, the CDR3 is TGCAGTGCTAGACCATGGATGGGCAGCAATGAAAAACTGTTTTTT.

There are a few counts of this clonotype. The chain uses TRBV28 and TRBJ2-1; TRBD2 agrees at 9 bases. J lost 6 bases, V lost 5 bases, and 11 bases had no gene match. CDR3 length: 16 residues. Germline V gives CDR1 MDHEN, CDR2 SYDVKM. CDR3 residues: CASSPPLAGRANEQFF. In DNA, the CDR3 is TGTGCCAGCAGTCCCCCCCTAGCGGGGAGGGCCAATGAGCAGTTCTTC.

With respect to this clonotype: The CDR3 carries no conserved terminal phenylalanine or tryptophan, so it likely arises from a read error. The chain carries TRBV12-3 or TRBV12-4 and TRBJ1-4, with D uncertain. The CDR3 length is 15 residues. The V gene lost 4 bases and the J gene lost 5 bases, with 14 bases spanning the gap. The CDR3 DNA is TGTGCCAGCAGTTACGGGGAAACCTCAAATGAAAAACTGTTTTCT. Translation: CASSYGETSNEKLFS.

This clonotype appeared a few times. This chain links TRBV7-2 with TRBJ2-5; D ambiguous. V was cut by 7 bases and J by 2 bases, with 17 bases left in between. The CDR3 sequence is 15 residues long. The germline gives CDR1 SGHTA, CDR2 FQGNSA. The CDR3 loop is CASTIDGLRQETQYF. In DNA, the CDR3 is TGTGCCAGCACTATCGATGGCCTACGACAAGAGACCCAGTACTTC.

This clonotype was observed at least ten times. The rearrangement uses TRBV5-1 and TRBJ2-7; D is possibly TRBD1 (6 bases). In germline, CDR1 is SGHRS, CDR2 YFSETQ. The V end was cut by 6 bases, the J end by 0 bases, with 16 bases between. The CDR3 is 15 amino acids. The CDR3 sequence is CASMHRPGDSYEQYF. The CDR3 bases are TGCGCCAGCATGCACAGGCCAGGGGACTCCTACGAGCAGTACTTC.

The V and J genes are TRBV21-1 and TRBJ2-5; TRBD2 is the table's D call and was not checked against the DNA. TRBV21-1 is tagged as a pseudogene. This CDR3 comprises 15 residues. The CDR3 reads CASNYSGRTQETQYF. DNA of the CDR3: TGTGCCAGCAACTATAGCGGGAGGACCCAAGAGACCCAGTACTTC.

The rearrangement links TRBV6-6 to TRBJ1-1, with 8 bases identical to TRBD1. V trimming: 5 bases; J trimming: 6 bases; junction bases outside the gene matches: 8. CDR1 and CDR2 (germline): MNHNY, SVGAGI (reference sequence). The CDR3 has 14 residues. The CDR3 region is CASSAQGALAEAFF. In DNA form, the CDR3 reads TGTGCCAGCAGTGCCCAGGGGGCGCTGGCTGAAGCTTTCTTT.

This clonotype was recorded at least ten times. J is TRBJ2-3 and V is TRBV18; TRBD2 is a possible D gene (7 bases). Germline-derived CDR1 and CDR2 are KGHSH and LQKENI. Trimming removed 1 base at V and 3 bases at J, with 17 bases between. CDR3 length: 17 amino acids. CDR3 region: CASSPLRGASPTDTQYF. The CDR3 DNA sequence: TGTGCCAGCTCACCACTCCGGGGGGCATCTCCGACAGATACGCAGTATTTT.

This clonotype was seen a handful of times. The chain carries TRBV7-2 and TRBJ1-1; D not resolved. The CDR3 consists of 12 residues. Per germline, CDR1 SGHTA and CDR2 FQGNSA. V gave up 2 bases and J gave up 7 bases, with 8 bases separating them. The CDR3 DNA is TGTGCCAGCAGCTTACACCCCGGTGAAGCTTTCTTT. Protein: CASSLHPGEAFF. The complete variable domain, with remaining parts taken from reference TRBV7-2 and TRBJ1-1, reads GAGVSQSPSNKVTEKGKDVELRCDPISGHTALYWYRQSLGQGLEFLIYFQGNSAPDKSGLPSDRFSAERTGGSVSTLTIQRTQQEDSAVYLCASSLHPGEAFFGQGTRLTVV.

The rearrangement uses TRBV5-1 and TRBJ1-6, with 12 bases aligning to TRBD1. Germline V gives CDR1 SGHRS, CDR2 YFSETQ. This CDR3 is built from 20 residues. The V and J ends lost 5 bases and 7 bases, in that order; junction bases with no gene match: 19. This CDR3 reads CASSLGPGTGGSFENSPLHF. The DNA for the CDR3 is TGCGCCAGCAGTCTGGGGCCCGGGACAGGGGGCTCTTTCGAAAATTCACCCCTCCACTTT.

This chain uses TRBV28 with TRBJ2-7; no clear D gene. Deletions cut 6 bases from V and 0 bases from J, with 12 bases between. CDR3 length: 14 amino acids. CDR1 MDHEN and CDR2 SYDVKM come from the germline V gene. CDR3 in amino acids: CASRRNGFSYEQYF. In nucleotides, the CDR3 is TGTGCCAGCAGGAGAAACGGTTTCTCCTACGAGCAGTACTTC.

The chain has TRBV7-2 and TRBJ2-7; 11 bases agree with TRBD1. Germline V gives CDR1 SGHTA, CDR2 FQGNSA. The CDR3 contains 15 residues. The J segment lost 9 bases and the V segment lost 5 bases, leaving 12 bases of the junction unmatched. The CDR3 loop is CASSPSPGQGALQYF. CDR3 DNA sequence: TGTGCCAGCAGCCCCAGCCCCGGACAGGGGGCATTGCAGTACTTC.

The chain carries TRBV27 and TRBJ1-5, with TRBD1 matching over 7 bases. J gave up 7 bases and V 3 bases, and 3 bases lay outside the gene matches. Looked up from germline, CDR1 is MNHEY and CDR2 is SMNVEV (reference sequence). The length of the CDR3 is 13 residues. The CDR3 DNA reads TGTGCCAGCAGTTTGACAGGGACGCAGCCCCAGCATTTT. As protein: CASSLTGTQPQHF.

The chain couples TRBV12-3 or TRBV12-4 to TRBJ1-1; 9 bases agree with TRBD1. V lost 1 base and J lost 10; bases outside the gene matches: 4. The CDR3 has 13 residues. CDR3: CASSLGQGVAAFF. The CDR3 bases are TGTGCCAGCAGTTTAGGACAGGGGGTAGCAGCTTTCTTT.

The rearrangement uses TRBV11-1 and TRBJ2-5; D is perhaps TRBD1 (5 bases). Per the germline V gene, CDR1 is SGHAT and CDR2 is FQDESV (reference sequence). The CDR3 runs 14 residues. V was cut by 5 bases and J by 0 bases, with 10 bases left in between. CDR3 region: CASSPDSHQETQYF. The DNA for the CDR3 is TGTGCCAGCAGCCCAGACAGCCACCAAGAGACCCAGTACTTC.

The V and J genes are TRBV28 and TRBJ2-6; no clear D. Germline V gene sequence: CDR1 MDHEN, CDR2 SYDVKM. V lost 6 bases and J 3 bases, leaving 15 bases between the germline ends. The CDR3 loop spans 16 amino acids. CDR3 loop: CASSRKRSFGANVLTF. The CDR3, as DNA: TGTGCCAGCAGCCGCAAGCGTAGCTTTGGGGCCAACGTCCTGACTTTC.

This clonotype was recorded a few times. The chain recombines TRBV9 with TRBJ1-4; D not certain. V was trimmed by 1 base and J by 6 bases, leaving 10 bases between them. Germline CDR1 and CDR2: SGDLS and YYNGEE. This CDR3 has 14 amino acids. Here the CDR3 reads CASSVRLRDEKLFF. The DNA of the CDR3 is TGTGCCAGCAGCGTAAGATTACGGGATGAAAAACTGTTTTTT. Together with reference TRBV9 and TRBJ1-4, the CDR3 gives the full variable domain: DSGVTQTPKHLITATGQRVTLRCSPRSGDLSVYWYQQSLDQGLQFLIQYYNGEERAKGNILERFSAQQFPDLHSELNLSSLELGDSALYFCASSVRLRDEKLFFGSGTQLSVL.

This clonotype was recorded at least ten times. The chain joins TRBV9 to TRBJ2-7; no reliable D call. Trimming removed 0 bases from V and 0 bases from J, with 10 bases in between. Germline loops: CDR1 SGDLS, CDR2 YYNGEE. The CDR3 extends over 15 amino acids. CDR3 sequence reads: CASSVGGYTSYEQYF. The DNA for the CDR3 is TGTGCCAGCAGCGTAGGAGGTTACACCTCCTACGAGCAGTACTTC.

This clonotype came up a few times. The chain combines TRBV12-3 or TRBV12-4 with TRBJ1-5, with TRBD1 identical over 12 bases. Trimming at V came to 6 bases and at J to 7 bases, leaving 7 bases not matched to a gene. The CDR3 runs 15 residues. CDR3 sequence reads: CASSPGQGAQQPQHF. The CDR3 region has the DNA TGTGCCAGCAGCCCGGGACAGGGGGCACAGCAGCCCCAGCATTTT.

This clonotype came up many times. This chain connects TRBV7-2 to TRBJ2-7; TRBD2 is a possible D gene (6 bases). This CDR3 is built from 14 residues. The V end lost 1 base, the J end lost 2 bases, and 9 bases lay between the germline ends. From germline, CDR1 is SGHTA and CDR2 FQGNSA. CDR3 region: CASSLDRTTYEQYF. The CDR3, as DNA: TGTGCCAGCAGCTTAGATCGGACTACCTACGAGCAGTACTTC.

This clonotype was counted a few times. The chain combines TRBV10-3 with TRBJ1-5; D is possibly TRBD1 (6 bases). Looked up from germline, CDR1 is ENHRY and CDR2 is SYGVKD. Trimming left V 4 bases short and J 5 bases short, with 9 bases between. This CDR3 spans 13 amino acids. As DNA, the CDR3 is TGTGCCATCAGTGCAGGGGACCATCAGCCCCAGCATTTT. Translation: CAISAGDHQPQHF.

In this sample, this clonotype turned up many times. CDR3 sequence (DNA): TGTGCCAGCAGAAGAGGACAGGGGAAGACCCAGTACTTC. It codes for CASRRGQGKTQYF. This chain uses TRBV12-3 or TRBV12-4 with TRBJ2-5, with 9 bases aligning to TRBD1. With V trimmed by 6 bases and J by 6 bases, 5 bases remained unmatched. CDR3 length: 13 amino acids.

The V and J genes are TRBV27 and TRBJ2-1; 7 nucleotides line up with TRBD2. Germline values: CDR1 MNHEY, CDR2 SMNVEV (reference sequence). The length of the CDR3 is 13 residues. The trim removed 8 bases at V and 1 base at J, leaving 2 bases unmatched. CDR3 DNA: TGTGCCAGCGGACTAGTTTCCTACAATGAGCAGTTCTTC. It specifies CASGLVSYNEQFF.

The rearrangement uses TRBV12-3 or TRBV12-4 and TRBJ2-3; no reliable D call. The V end lost 3 bases, the J end lost 0 bases, and 7 bases lay between the germline ends. The CDR3 is made up of 14 amino acids. CDR3 loop: CASSFLPSTDTQYF. CDR3 sequence (DNA): TGTGCCAGCAGTTTTTTACCTAGCACAGATACGCAGTATTTT.